This T cell receptor beta chain was found in a study of regulatory T cells in long-lasting Graves disease. Study-level results: Sampling was limited to peripheral blood rather than thyroid tissue.

Time point indicated: newly diagnosed GD, antithyroid drugs for less than 3 months. From RNA extracted from PBMCs, the TCR library was made. This clonotype was observed at least ten times. Antigen: not known. Relying on iRepertoire HTBI primers and Arm-PCR of CDR3 regions, the team built TCR beta libraries. TCRdb itself ran the multiplex PCR reads through MiXCR, one entry per CDR3 protein. The sample includes around 250,000 distinct CDR3 sequences, around a sixth of them seen just once. Germline-derived CDR1 and CDR2 are MNHNS and SASEGT. The ends were cut back, 8 bases at V and 0 bases at J, with 10 bases in the middle. This CDR3 contains 13 residues. These records were also assigned to another study, of T cells in Graves' hyperthyroidism and ophthalmopathy.

The chain recombines TRBV6-1 with TRBJ1-1; D not certain. Source: peripheral blood mononuclear cells (PBMCs), taken at new diagnosis, from a patient treated with antithyroid drugs. The source is a woman under 40 with Graves disease. The CDR3, as DNA: TGTGCCAGCTCGACACCTATGAACACTGAAGCTTTCTTT. It translates to CASSTPMNTEAFF.